The entry below gives a single T cell receptor (beta chain) sequence along with its context. Its antigen is currently unknown. V lost 0 bases, J lost 6 bases, and 11 bases stayed unmatched. Germline loops: CDR1 SGHRS, CDR2 YFSETQ. This CDR3 has 19 amino acids. Unique molecular identifiers had been added to the TCR beta cDNA libraries. Each CDR3 protein gets one entry after TCRdb re-called the PCR reads with MiXCR. This repertoire shows approximately 730,000 distinct CDR3 sequences, roughly 27% found once; its top ten account for about 0.5%. This entry belongs to a study of post-analysis software for immune sequencing data. Overall study findings and caveats: Comparison with controls showed significantly lower normalized Chao1 diversity in multiple sclerosis patients. TRBV5-6, TRBV5-1 and TRBV20-1 belonged to a set of roughly 5 TRBV segments that were more frequent in patients than controls.

This chain connects TRBV5-1 to TRBJ2-1; 14 nucleotides match TRBD2. What was sequenced was blood. The sequence was obtained from a girl between 5 and 17 years old with multiple sclerosis. The DNA for the CDR3 is TGCGCCAGCAGCTTGGGACTAACCGGACTAGCGGGGGGCCCCAATGAGCAGTTCTTC. It yields the protein CASSLGLTGLAGGPNEQFF.